The rows below give T cell receptor beta chains drawn from one sample of a study of breast tumors, draining lymph nodes, adjacent tissues. TCRdb itself ran the multiplex PCR reads through MiXCR, one entry per CDR3 protein. This sample carries fewer than 150,000 distinct CDR3 sequences, around 20% of them seen once, and the ten largest clones take 2% to 2.5%. Sequencing was performed on axillary lymph node tissue. All receptors derive from a female donor with breast cancer. Some clones in this sample may be carry-over from other donors' samples. Each CDR3 is given with its conserved first and last residue. The D gene is left open where the match is weak. Some rows mark clone size as missing; the rest say once, few, many or name a class of expanded clone.

d_gene	j_gene	v_gene	abundance	CDR3nt	CDR3aa
-	TRBJ2-5	TRBV2	many	TGTGCCAGCAGGAGCGGGTTTTCGGAGACCCAGTACTTC	CASRSGFSETQYF
TRBD2	TRBJ2-7	TRBV19	many	TGTGCCAGTAGCCCTCCCCCCGGACTAGCGGGCCTCGAGCAGTACTTC	CASSPPPGLAGLEQYF
-	TRBJ2-3	TRBV9	many	TGTGCCAGCAGAAGGGAGGCATCCCTCACAGATACGCAGTATTTT	CASRREASLTDTQYF
TRBD2	TRBJ2-3	TRBV7-7	many	TGTGCTAGCAGCGGGGGTCCCATGGATACGCAGTATTTT	CASSGGPMDTQYF
-	TRBJ1-4	TRBV19	many	TGTGCCGGTGAAGGGGCCGAAAAACTGTTTTTT	CAGEGAEKLFF
-	TRBJ2-7	TRBV5-8	many	TGTGCCAGCAGCTTGGAGCGGACTACCTCCTACGAGCAGTACTTC	CASSLERTTSYEQYF
TRBD1	TRBJ2-7	TRBV3-1	many	TGTGCCAGCAGCCCGGGACAGTACTACGAGCAGTACTTC	CASSPGQYYEQYF
-	TRBJ2-6	TRBV27	many	TGTGCCAGCAGTTTATACAGGGCTGGGGCCAACGTCCTGACTTTC	CASSLYRAGANVLTF
-	TRBJ2-6	TRBV4-2	many	TGTGCCAGCAGCCCCGGCACTGGGGCCAACGTCCTGACTTTC	CASSPGTGANVLTF
TRBD2	TRBJ2-1	TRBV20-1	many	TGCAGTGCTAGAATAGGAGGCCTAGCGGGAGGGGAGCAGTTCTTC	CSARIGGLAGGEQFF
-	TRBJ2-5	TRBV2	many	TGTGCCAGCAGTGGGCTAAGCGGCCAAGAGACCCAGTACTTC	CASSGLSGQETQYF
TRBD2	TRBJ2-7	TRBV20-1	many	TGCAGTGCTAGAGTTCCCACTAGCGGTTCCTACGAGCAGTACTTC	CSARVPTSGSYEQYF
-	TRBJ1-5	TRBV19	many	TGTGCCAGTTCGGGACAAGGATTCAGGGGCAATCAGCCCCAGCATTTT	CASSGQGFRGNQPQHF
-	TRBJ2-1	TRBV28	few	TGTGCCAGCAGTCGCAGCCCCGAGCAGTTCTTC	CASSRSPEQFF
-	TRBJ2-7	TRBV19	many	TGTGCCAGTAGTATGGAGGGGGCCGAGCAGTACTTC	CASSMEGAEQYF
-	TRBJ2-2	TRBV6-5	-	TGTGCCAGCAGTTATTACCGGGGAGGCACCGGGGAGCTGTTTTTT	CASSYYRGGTGELFF
TRBD1	TRBJ1-2	TRBV20-1	many	TGCAGTGCTAGAGAGCGAACAGGGGGACTGTATGGCTACACCTTC	CSARERTGGLYGYTF
-	TRBJ1-4	TRBV2	-	TGTGCCACTACAACATGGGATCGGGCCCGACCTCAAGAACTGTTTTTT	CATTTWDRARPQELFF
-	TRBJ2-2	TRBV5-1	many	TGCGCCAGCAGGGTCGGGCTTACAGCGAACACCGGGGAGCTGTTTTTT	CASRVGLTANTGELFF
-	TRBJ1-6	TRBV12-3/TRBV12-4	many	TGTGCCAGCAGAGGGGGGGTGAGGGGAGGTAATTCACCCCTCCACTTT	CASRGGVRGGNSPLHF
TRBD2	TRBJ2-1	TRBV27	-	TGTGCCAGCCTCGCCCACCGATCTAGCGGGGCTTTCTACAATGAGCAGTTCTTC	CASLAHRSSGAFYNEQFF
TRBD2	TRBJ2-7	TRBV9	-	TGTGCCAGCAGCGAGACTAGCGGGAGTGTGGGCGGGCAGTACTTC	CASSETSGSVGGQYF
TRBD1	TRBJ1-2	TRBV2	many	TGTGCCAGCAGTTCGCGGACAGGAAAACATGGCTACACCTTC	CASSSRTGKHGYTF